This is a list of T cell receptor beta chains from one sample in a study of PD-1 blockade in classical Hodgkin lymphoma. TCRdb keeps only in-frame clones here, not all; method: immunoSEQ multiplex PCR. The sample includes some 27,000 clones, 70% to 90% seen only once; the top ten take about 0.59%. The sequencing here drew on CD4+ T cells from blood, taken before the fourth cycle of nivolumab. These receptors were obtained from a human donor with classical Hodgkin lymphoma. The CDR3 runs from the conserved cysteine through the conserved F or W. The order of the fields is clone size, D gene, J gene, V gene, CDR3 protein, CDR3 DNA. D genes are given only for firm matches. Where a row states a size, it is once, few, many or the class of an expanded clone; other rows omit it.

few | TRBD1 | TRBJ1-2 | TRBV6-5 | CASSSTGGPNYGYTF | TGTGCCAGCAGCTCGACAGGGGGCCCTAACTATGGCTACACCTTC
once | NA | TRBJ1-3 | TRBV9 | CASSVDRGLSGNTIYF | TGTGCCAGCAGCGTAGACCGGGGGCTGAGTGGAAACACCATATATTTT
NA | NA | TRBJ2-1 | TRBV15 | CATSRQEGNNEQFF | TGTGCCACCAGCAGACAGGAGGGGAACAATGAGCAGTTCTTC
NA | TRBD1 | TRBJ2-2 | TRBV10-3 | CAILTGAPDTGELFF | TGTGCCATTTTAACAGGGGCTCCTGACACCGGGGAGCTGTTTTTT
NA | NA | TRBJ2-3 | TRBV5-1 | CASSLAGGPSDTQYF | TGCGCCAGCAGCTTGGCCGGGGGGCCGTCCGATACGCAGTATTTT
NA | NA | TRBJ1-2 | TRBV5-6 | CANTKNLNRYGYTF | TGTGCCAACACCAAAAATCTGAACAGATATGGCTACACCTTC
NA | NA | TRBJ2-2 | TRBV5-1 | CASCLAGNTGELFF | TGCGCCAGCTGCCTCGCTGGGAACACCGGGGAGCTGTTTTTT
NA | NA | TRBJ1-4 | TRBV5-1 | CASSNQGGPNEKLFF | TGCGCCAGCAGCAATCAGGGAGGACCTAATGAAAAACTGTTTTTT
NA | NA | TRBJ2-1 | TRBV5-1 | CASSLGPSYNEQFF | TGCGCCAGCAGCTTGGGACCATCCTACAATGAGCAGTTCTTC
few | NA | TRBJ1-1 | TRBV7-9 | CASSDTGNTEAFF | TGTGCCAGCAGCGACACTGGGAACACTGAAGCTTTCTTT
NA | NA | TRBJ1-2 | TRBV5-1 | CASSLVGRFGGYTF | TGCGCCAGCAGCTTGGTGGGGCGATTCGGCGGCTACACCTTC
NA | TRBD2 | TRBJ2-5 | TRBV5-1 | CASSLRAGVGETQYF | TGCGCCAGCAGCTTGCGTGCGGGGGTAGGAGAGACCCAGTACTTC
NA | NA | TRBJ1-4 | TRBV18 | CASSPLRPGRDEKLFF | TGTGCCAGCTCCCCACTGCGACCAGGGAGGGATGAAAAACTGTTTTTT
NA | TRBD1 | TRBJ1-2 | TRBV6-5 | CASSGQEGYGYTF | TGTGCCAGCAGTGGACAGGAGGGCTATGGCTACACCTTC
NA | TRBD2 | TRBJ2-2 | TRBV5-1 | CASSLTSGDTGELFF | TGCGCCAGCAGCTTGACTAGCGGGGACACCGGGGAGCTGTTTTTT
NA | NA | TRBJ1-2 | TRBV19 | CASSIIWQANYGYTF | TGTGCCAGTAGTATTATTTGGCAGGCAAACTATGGCTACACCTTC
NA | NA | TRBJ1-3 | TRBV4-1 | CASSQDGTAIIGNTIYF | TGCGCCAGCAGCCAAGATGGAACCGCGATCATTGGAAACACCATATATTTT
NA | TRBD1 | TRBJ2-2 | TRBV6-1 | CASSEGGGINTGELFF | TGTGCCAGCAGTGAAGGAGGGGGCATTAACACCGGGGAGCTGTTTTTT
NA | TRBD1 | TRBJ2-5 | TRBV5-6 | CASSFRSHDRGQETQYF | TGTGCCAGCAGCTTCAGGAGCCACGACAGGGGGCAAGAGACCCAGTACTTC
NA | NA | TRBJ1-4 | TRBV5-1 | CASSLGGFNEKLFF | TGCGCCAGCAGCTTGGGCGGATTTAATGAAAAACTGTTTTTT
NA | TRBD1 | TRBJ1-2 | TRBV28 | CASSRGQGRPYGYTF | TGTGCCAGCAGTCGCGGACAGGGACGGCCCTATGGCTACACCTTC
NA | TRBD2 | TRBJ2-1 | TRBV2 | CASKGGGGEQFF | TGTGCCAGCAAGGGCGGGGGGGGTGAGCAGTTCTTC
NA | TRBD2 | TRBJ2-1 | TRBV7-2 | CASRRSGGAYNEQFF | TGTGCCAGCAGACGTAGCGGGGGGGCTTACAATGAGCAGTTCTTC
NA | NA | TRBJ2-3 | TRBV5-1 | CASSVSTDTQYF | TGCGCCAGCAGTGTAAGCACAGATACGCAGTATTTT
once | NA | TRBJ1-1 | TRBV4-2 | CASSQVGRRGAFF | TGTGCCAGCAGCCAAGTGGGACGGAGAGGAGCTTTCTTT
few | NA | TRBJ1-4 | TRBV6-5 | CASKDTDEKLFF | TGTGCCAGCAAGGACACAGATGAAAAACTGTTTTTT
NA | TRBD1 | TRBJ1-4 | TRBV7-8 | CASSQPPGQGATNEKLFF | TGTGCCAGCAGCCAACCCCCGGGACAGGGGGCCACGAATGAAAAACTGTTTTTT
NA | NA | TRBJ2-6 | TRBV10-3 | CAISESGNQGANVLTF | TGTGCCATCAGTGAGTCCGGGAATCAAGGGGCCAACGTCCTGACTTTC
NA | TRBD1 | TRBJ1-1 | TRBV5-1 | CASSYDRVGTEAFF | TGCGCCAGCAGCTATGACAGGGTAGGAACTGAAGCTTTCTTT
NA | NA | TRBJ2-4 | TRBV19 | CASSIPSLGKNIQYF | TGTGCCAGTAGTATCCCGTCCTTGGGAAAAAACATTCAGTACTTC
NA | NA | TRBJ1-1 | TRBV25-1 | CASSGQMNTEAFF | TGTGCCAGCAGTGGACAAATGAACACTGAAGCTTTCTTT
NA | TRBD1 | TRBJ2-3 | TRBV5-4 | CASSSTGGRTDTQYF | TGTGCCAGCAGCTCCACAGGGGGTCGGACAGATACGCAGTATTTT
NA | TRBD2 | TRBJ2-7 | TRBV6-5 | CASGPQGWTSDEQYF | TGTGCCAGCGGACCCCAAGGCTGGACTAGCGACGAGCAGTACTTC
NA | NA | TRBJ2-5 | TRBV5-1 | CASSSGSRGQETQYF | TGCGCCAGCAGCTCCGGGTCTAGGGGACAAGAGACCCAGTACTTC
NA | NA | TRBJ1-5 | TRBV14 | CASSQDGWTAQHF | TGTGCCAGCAGCCAAGACGGTTGGACAGCCCAGCATTTT
NA | NA | TRBJ1-1 | TRBV7-9 | CASSLWPNTEAFF | TGTGCCAGCAGCTTATGGCCGAACACTGAAGCTTTCTTT
NA | NA | TRBJ1-1 | TRBV5-1 | CASSLGGMNTEAFF | TGCGCCAGCAGCTTGGGGGGCATGAACACTGAAGCTTTCTTT
few | NA | TRBJ1-1 | TRBV7-6 | CASGPQNTEAFF | TGTGCCAGCGGACCACAGAACACTGAAGCTTTCTTT
few | NA | TRBJ1-2 | TRBV29-1 | CSVVLPAAFLGYTF | TGCAGCGTTGTCTTACCGGCCGCCTTTCTTGGCTACACCTTC
NA | NA | TRBJ1-2 | TRBV19 | CASSKSAGVNYGYTF | TGTGCCAGTAGTAAAAGCGCAGGGGTCAACTATGGCTACACCTTC
NA | NA | TRBJ2-3 | TRBV6-5 | CASTPSGGPPDTQYF | TGTGCCAGCACCCCGTCCGGGGGGCCGCCAGATACGCAGTATTTT
once | NA | TRBJ2-5 | TRBV10-1 | CASSLFPAGETQYF | TGCGCCAGCAGTTTATTTCCCGCGGGAGAGACCCAGTACTTC
NA | TRBD2 | TRBJ2-3 | TRBV7-9 | CASSLDGGDTQYF | TGTGCCAGCAGCTTAGACGGGGGGGATACGCAGTATTTT